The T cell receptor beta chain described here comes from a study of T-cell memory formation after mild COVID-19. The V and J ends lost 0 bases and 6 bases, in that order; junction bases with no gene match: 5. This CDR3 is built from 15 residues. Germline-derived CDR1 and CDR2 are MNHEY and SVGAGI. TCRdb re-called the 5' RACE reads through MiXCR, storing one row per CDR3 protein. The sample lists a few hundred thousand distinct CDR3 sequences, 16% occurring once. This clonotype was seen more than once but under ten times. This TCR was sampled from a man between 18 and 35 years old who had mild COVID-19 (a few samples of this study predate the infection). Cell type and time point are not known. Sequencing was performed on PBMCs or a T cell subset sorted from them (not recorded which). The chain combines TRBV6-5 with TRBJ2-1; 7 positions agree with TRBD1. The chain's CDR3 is CASSYSGTVANEQFF. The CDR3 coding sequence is TGTGCCAGCAGTTACTCGGGGACAGTCGCCAATGAGCAGTTCTTC.